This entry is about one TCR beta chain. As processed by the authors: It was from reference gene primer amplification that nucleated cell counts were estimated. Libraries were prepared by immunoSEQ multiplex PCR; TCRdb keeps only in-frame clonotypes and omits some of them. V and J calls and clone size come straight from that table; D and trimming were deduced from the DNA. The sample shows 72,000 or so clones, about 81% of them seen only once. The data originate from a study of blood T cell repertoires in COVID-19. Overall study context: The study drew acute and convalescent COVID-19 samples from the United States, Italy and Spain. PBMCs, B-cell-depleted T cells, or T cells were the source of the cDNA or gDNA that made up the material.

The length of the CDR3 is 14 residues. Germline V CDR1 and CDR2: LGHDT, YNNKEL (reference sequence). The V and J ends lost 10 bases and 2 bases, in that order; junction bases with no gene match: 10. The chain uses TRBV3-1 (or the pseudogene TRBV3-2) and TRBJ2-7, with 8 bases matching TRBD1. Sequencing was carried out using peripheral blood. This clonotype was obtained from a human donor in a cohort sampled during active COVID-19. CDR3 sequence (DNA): TGTGCCAAAGTACAACGGGACAGGCCCTACGAGCAGTACTTC. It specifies CAKVQRDRPYEQYF.